Presented here are 18 T cell receptor beta chains from one specimen sequenced in a study of Ad26.COV2.S vaccination and SARS-CoV-2 variants. Here immunoSEQ multiplex PCR was the method, and the copy in TCRdb shows in-frame clones only, minus some. The sample holds 440,000 or so clones, 92% seen once. Treatment defined: some 20 received Ad26.COV2.S at low or high dose, single or two shots; 5 received placebo; per-sample allocation not given. The samples were gathered on day 63 after the first injection of vaccine or placebo. The specimen comprised peripheral blood, sampled in a trial of Ad26.COV2.S vaccine versus placebo. All receptors derive from a person aged 18-60 years who received the Ad26.COV2.S COVID-19 vaccine or a placebo.

The rearrangement uses TRBV6-5 and TRBJ1-1; unclear D gene. The germline V gene has CDR1 MNHEY and CDR2 SVGAGI. This CDR3 comprises 12 residues. V was trimmed by 5 bases and J by 0 bases, leaving 4 bases between them. CDR3 region: CASSRVNTEAFF. For the CDR3, the DNA is TGTGCCAGCAGTAGGGTGAACACTGAAGCTTTCTTT.

A single count supports this clone. The same CDR3 arises from other DNA sequences in this sample as well. The CDR3 region has the DNA TGCGCCAGCAGCCAAGATTGGGGGAATCAGCCCCAGCATTTT. This codes for CASSQDWGNQPQHF. The J gene is TRBJ1-5, the V gene TRBV4-3; tentatively, D is TRBD1 (5 bases). The V gene lost 0 bases and the J gene lost 4 bases, with 7 bases spanning the gap. CDR3 length: 14 amino acids. Germline-derived CDR1 and CDR2 are LGHNA and YSLEER.

The CDR3 nucleotides read TGTGCCAGCAGCACCCTATCGTCTGGAAACACCATATATTTT. Translating it yields CASSTLSSGNTIYF. J is TRBJ1-3 and V is TRBV27; D remains unclear. The germline CDR1 and CDR2 sequences are MNHEY and SMNVEV (reference sequence). The germline V and J ends were trimmed by 6 bases and 1 base, with 10 bases remaining between them. This CDR3 comprises 14 residues.

Comments on this clone: Other DNA sequences from this sample encode an identical CDR3 as well. The V call is TRBV7-9, the J call TRBJ1-1; D unresolved. V lost 1 base to trimming and J lost 0 bases, with 6 bases between them. The CDR3 has 14 amino acids. CDR1 is SEHNR, CDR2 FQNEAQ, per germline (reference sequence). CDR3 bases: TGTGCCAGCAGCTTAGGCACGGTGAACACTGAAGCTTTCTTT. It specifies CASSLGTVNTEAFF. The full variable domain, in which reference TRBV7-9 and TRBJ1-1 provide the parts outside the CDR3, is DTGVSQNPRHKITKRGQNVTFRCDPISEHNRLYWYRQTLGQGPEFLTYFQNEAQLEKSRLLSDRFSAERPKGSFSTLEIQRTEQGDSAMYLCASSLGTVNTEAFFGQGTRLTVV.

The chain carries TRBV10-2 and TRBJ2-1, with 7 nucleotides matching TRBD1. This CDR3 has 14 residues. V trimming: 1 base; J trimming: 8 bases; junction bases outside the gene matches: 5. Germline CDR1 WSHSY, CDR2 SAAADI. DNA for the CDR3: TGCGCCAGCAGTGAGTGGACAGGCGCCGATGAGCAGTTCTTC. Its translation is CASSEWTGADEQFF.

This clone was picked up one time. This sequence joins TRBV5-6 and TRBJ2-1; the match to TRBD2 covers 7 bases. Per germline, CDR1 SGHDT and CDR2 YYEEEE. The CDR3 spans 16 residues. Losses at the gene ends were 4 bases for V and 9 bases for J; bases not matched to a gene: 16. The CDR3 is CASSLWRSGVSGEQFF. CDR3 DNA: TGTGCCAGCAGCCTTTGGCGGAGCGGGGTTAGCGGTGAGCAGTTCTTC.

Note on this clone: The same CDR3 can be traced to other DNA sequences in this sample. J is TRBJ2-7 and V is TRBV7-9, with 9 bases that match TRBD1. V shed 5 bases, J shed 3 bases, and the junction held 8 bases outside the gene matches. CDR3 length: 15 residues. CDR1 is SEHNR, CDR2 FQNEAQ, per germline (reference sequence). The CDR3 reads CASSPFGTGSYEQYF. The CDR3 region has the DNA TGTGCCAGCAGCCCATTCGGGACAGGGAGCTACGAGCAGTACTTC.

The chain is built from TRBV28 and TRBJ1-1; D possibly corresponds to TRBD1 (5 bases). With 5 bases removed from V and 6 bases from J, the gap between germline ends came to 13 bases. The CDR3 covers 13 residues. Germline values: CDR1 MDHEN, CDR2 SYDVKM. CDR3 nucleotides: TGTGCCAGCAGTCTTAGGAGGGGTTCTGAAGCTTTCTTT. This sequence encodes CASSLRRGSEAFF.

V is TRBV12-5 and J is TRBJ1-1; 8 bases line up with TRBD1. The CDR3 consists of 18 residues. Germline V gene sequence: CDR1 LGHNT, CDR2 FRNRAP. V shed 0 bases and J 1 base; nucleotides not matched to a gene: 10. The CDR3 DNA is TGTGCTAGTGGTTTGGTTTTGGGCAGGGGGCCGAGGAACACTGAAGCTTTCTTT. It specifies CASGLVLGRGPRNTEAFF.

The chain carries TRBV6-5 and TRBJ2-1, with 9 bases that match TRBD2. This CDR3 is 15 amino acids long. The germline V gene encodes CDR1 MNHEY and CDR2 SVGAGI. V was clipped by 2 bases and J by 7 bases; unmatched bases: 6. The CDR3 nucleotides read TGTGCCAGCAGTTACCGTGGTAGCGGGGGTAATGAGCAGTTCTTC. Translation gives CASSYRGSGGNEQFF.

This chain connects TRBV2 to TRBJ2-5; 7 bases agree with TRBD1. Trimming at V came to 5 bases and at J to 1 base, leaving 4 bases not matched to a gene. This CDR3 is built from 14 residues. Germline V CDR1 and CDR2: SNHLY, FYNNEI. CDR3 nucleotides: TGTGCCAGCAGTAACAGGGGACCCCAAGAGACCCAGTACTTC. Its protein product is CASSNRGPQETQYF.

This chain joins TRBV4-1 and TRBJ2-7; TRBD2 matches 7 bases. V was pared by 4 bases and J by 2 bases, with 5 bases of the junction left unmatched. The CDR3 loop spans 14 amino acids. Per germline, CDR1 MGHRA and CDR2 YSYEKL. The CDR3 nucleotides are TGCGCCAGCAGCCGGGGACTATTTACCTACGAGCAGTACTTC. Its translation is CASSRGLFTYEQYF.

This clone was counted once. The CDR3 reads CASSGREDGLNTGELFF. In DNA, the CDR3 is TGTGCCAGCAGCGGGAGGGAGGACGGATTGAACACCGGGGAGCTGTTTTTT. The rearrangement joins TRBV9 to TRBJ2-2; perhaps TRBD2 as D (6 bases). CDR3 length equals 17 residues. With 3 bases removed from V and 1 base from J, the gap between germline ends came to 16 bases. Germline V gives CDR1 SGDLS, CDR2 YYNGEE. Full variable domain (outside the CDR3, taken from reference TRBV9 and TRBJ2-2): DSGVTQTPKHLITATGQRVTLRCSPRSGDLSVYWYQQSLDQGLQFLIQYYNGEERAKGNILERFSAQQFPDLHSELNLSSLELGDSALYFCASSGREDGLNTGELFFGEGSRLTVL.

The chain uses TRBV7-9 and TRBJ1-2; TRBD1 might be the D (5 bases). CDR3 length equals 15 residues. The germline V gene has CDR1 SEHNR and CDR2 FQNEAQ (reference sequence). Trimming took 2 bases from V and 9 from J, leaving 19 bases between them. The DNA for the CDR3 is TGTGCCAGCAGCTTAAGTTTGGGACGGCTCGGAAGCTACACCTTC. Translated: CASSLSLGRLGSYTF.

CDR3 loop: CASQGNTEAFGGYTF. CDR3 DNA sequence: TGTGCCAGCCAAGGGAACACCGAGGCGTTCGGGGGCTACACCTTC. The chain combines TRBV2 with TRBJ1-2; D call uncertain. Germline CDR1 reads SNHLY; CDR2 reads FYNNEI. With 8 bases removed from V and 8 bases from J, the gap between germline ends came to 24 bases. The CDR3 sequence is 15 residues long.

The chain has TRBV7-8 and TRBJ2-2, with TRBD1 matching over 7 bases. The CDR3 consists of 19 residues. V lost 1 base and J lost 1; bases outside the gene matches: 12. Germline V lookup: CDR1 SGHVS, CDR2 FQNEAQ. The CDR3 nucleotides are TGTGCCAGCAGCTTAGTTCCCCTACCGGGACAGAAGAACACCGGGGAGCTGTTTTTT. This codes for CASSLVPLPGQKNTGELFF. Together with reference TRBV7-8 and TRBJ2-2, the CDR3 gives the full variable domain: GAGVSQSPRYKVAKRGQDVALRCDPISGHVSLFWYQQALGQGPEFLTYFQNEAQLDKSGLPSDRFFAERPEGSVSTLKIQRTQQEDSAVYLCASSLVPLPGQKNTGELFFGEGSRLTVL.

The V gene is TRBV4-3, the J gene TRBJ2-7, with D possibly TRBD1 on 6 matching bases. Germline CDR1 and CDR2: LGHNA and YSLEER. Deletions cut 0 bases from V and 6 bases from J, with 9 bases between. The CDR3 is 13 residues long. DNA for the CDR3: TGCGCCAGCAGCCAAGATACAGGGAGCGAGCAGTACTTC. It encodes CASSQDTGSEQYF.

This chain uses TRBV15 with TRBJ2-1; the D is unclear. V was shortened by 0 bases and J by 6 bases, with 18 bases between the two germline ends. Germline loops: CDR1 LNHNV, CDR2 YYDKDF (reference sequence). The CDR3 covers 17 residues. The CDR3 DNA reads as TGTGCCACCAGCAGAGATCGTGCTAGTACCCCCACCAATGAGCAGTTCTTC. Its translation is CATSRDRASTPTNEQFF.